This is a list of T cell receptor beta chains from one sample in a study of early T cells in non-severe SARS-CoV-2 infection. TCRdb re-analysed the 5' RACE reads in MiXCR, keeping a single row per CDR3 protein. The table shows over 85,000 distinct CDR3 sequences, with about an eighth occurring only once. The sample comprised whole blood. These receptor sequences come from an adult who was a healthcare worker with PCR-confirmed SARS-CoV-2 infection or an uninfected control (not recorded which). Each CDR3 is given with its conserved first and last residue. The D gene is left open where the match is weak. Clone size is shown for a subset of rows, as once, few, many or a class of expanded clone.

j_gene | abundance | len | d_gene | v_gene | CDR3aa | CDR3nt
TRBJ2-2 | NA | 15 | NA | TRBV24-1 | CATSDWTANTGELFF | TGTGCCACCAGTGATTGGACAGCAAACACCGGGGAGCTGTTTTTT
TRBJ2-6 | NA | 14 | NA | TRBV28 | CASRSGGGANVLTF | TGTGCCAGCAGGTCGGGTGGTGGGGCCAACGTCCTGACTTTC
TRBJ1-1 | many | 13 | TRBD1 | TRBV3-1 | CASSHRGLETAFF | TGTGCCAGCAGTCACAGGGGGTTAGAGACGGCTTTCTTT
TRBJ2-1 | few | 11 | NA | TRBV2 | CASSTRNEQFF | TGTGCCAGCAGTACCCGAAATGAGCAGTTCTTC
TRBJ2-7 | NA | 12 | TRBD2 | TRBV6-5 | CASSSGGDEQYF | TGTGCCAGCAGTAGCGGGGGGGACGAGCAGTACTTC
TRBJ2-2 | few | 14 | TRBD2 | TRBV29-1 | CSVEGTSGTGELFF | TGCAGCGTTGAGGGGACTAGCGGGACCGGGGAGCTGTTTTTT
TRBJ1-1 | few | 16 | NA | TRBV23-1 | CASSPPRWAEATEAFF | TGCGCCAGCAGTCCACCCCGTTGGGCGGAGGCCACTGAAGCTTTCTTT
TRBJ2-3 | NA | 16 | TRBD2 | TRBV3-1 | CASSQDPGGRADTQYF | TGTGCCAGCAGCCAAGATCCCGGCGGGAGGGCAGATACGCAGTATTTT
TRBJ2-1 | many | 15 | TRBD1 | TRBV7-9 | CASSLGTGRGNEQFF | TGTGCCAGCAGCTTAGGGACAGGACGAGGGAATGAGCAGTTCTTC
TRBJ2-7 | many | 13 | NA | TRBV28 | CASYSLGGYEQYF | TGTGCCAGCTACTCCCTTGGGGGCTACGAGCAGTACTTC
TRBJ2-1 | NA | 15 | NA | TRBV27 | CASSPLQSSYNEQFF | TGTGCCAGCAGCCCTCTGCAGAGCTCCTACAATGAGCAGTTCTTC
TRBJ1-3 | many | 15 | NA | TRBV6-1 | CASSALGVSGNTIYF | TGTGCCAGCAGTGCCCTGGGAGTCTCTGGAAACACCATATATTTT
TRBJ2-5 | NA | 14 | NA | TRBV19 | CASSIMTGEETQYF | TGTGCCAGTAGTATTATGACAGGAGAAGAGACCCAGTACTTC
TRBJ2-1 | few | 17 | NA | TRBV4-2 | CASSQAGGGSGYNEQFF | TGTGCCAGCAGCCAAGCGGGGGGCGGGAGCGGGTACAATGAGCAGTTCTTC
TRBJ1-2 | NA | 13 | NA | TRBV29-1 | CSVEDRGHSSYTF | TGCAGCGTTGAGGATCGAGGGCATTCCAGCTACACCTTC
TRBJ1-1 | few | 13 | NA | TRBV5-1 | CASSLAVDTEAFF | TGCGCCAGCAGCTTGGCGGTCGACACTGAAGCTTTCTTT
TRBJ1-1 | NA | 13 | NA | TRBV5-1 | CASSSKGSTEAFF | TGCGCCAGCAGCTCCAAGGGATCCACTGAAGCTTTCTTT
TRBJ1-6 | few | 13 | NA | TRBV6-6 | CASSYSSAAPLHF | TGTGCCAGCAGTTACTCGAGTGCAGCACCCCTCCACTTT
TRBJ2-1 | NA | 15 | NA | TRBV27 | CASSFVGSSYNEQFF | TGTGCCAGCAGTTTTGTAGGGAGCTCCTACAATGAGCAGTTCTTC
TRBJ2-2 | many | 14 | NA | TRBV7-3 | CASRWGRDTGELFF | TGTGCCAGCAGGTGGGGAAGGGACACCGGGGAGCTGTTTTTT
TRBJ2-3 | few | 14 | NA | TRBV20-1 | CSARGSWGPDTQYF | TGCAGTGCTAGAGGCTCCTGGGGGCCAGATACGCAGTATTTT
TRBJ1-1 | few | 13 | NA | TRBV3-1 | CASRSLVNTEAFF | TGTGCCAGCCGTTCACTGGTGAACACTGAAGCTTTCTTT
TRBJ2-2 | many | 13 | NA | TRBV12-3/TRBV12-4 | CASSLVGGGELFF | TGTGCCAGCAGTTTAGTAGGTGGCGGGGAGCTGTTTTTT
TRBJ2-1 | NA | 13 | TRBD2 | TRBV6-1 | CASLVAGAHEQFF | TGTGCCAGCTTGGTAGCGGGAGCCCATGAGCAGTTCTTC
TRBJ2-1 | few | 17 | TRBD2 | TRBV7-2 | CASSLIGLAGETDEQFF | TGTGCCAGCAGCTTAATCGGACTAGCGGGAGAGACGGATGAGCAGTTCTTC
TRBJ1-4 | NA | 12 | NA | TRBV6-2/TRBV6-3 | CASSPADEKLFF | TGTGCCAGCAGTCCCGCGGATGAAAAACTGTTTTTT
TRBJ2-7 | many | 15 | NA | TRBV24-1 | CATSEPNSYPYEQYF | TGTGCCACCAGTGAGCCGAACAGCTACCCCTACGAGCAGTACTTC
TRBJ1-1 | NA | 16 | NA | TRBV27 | CASSRTGLGLGTEAFF | TGTGCCAGCAGTCGGACTGGGCTTGGGTTGGGCACTGAAGCTTTCTTT
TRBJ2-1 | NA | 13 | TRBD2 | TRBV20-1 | CSAKGLVYNEQFF | TGCAGTGCTAAGGGACTAGTCTACAATGAGCAGTTCTTC